Listed below are T cell receptor beta chains from one sample, sequenced in a study of blood T cell repertoires in COVID-19. TCRdb's copy holds only in-frame clones and misses some; the assay was immunoSEQ multiplex PCR. The data show roughly 240,000 clones, 85% seen once. The sample consisted of PBMCs or T cells enriched from blood (not recorded which). These TCRs come from a woman aged 45-65 years with acute COVID-19. The CDR3 runs from the conserved cysteine through the conserved F or W. A D gene is named only where the DNA matches it firmly. Size is stated for part of the rows, as once, few or many counts, or as a class when the clone is expanded.

>-|TRBV27|-|TRBJ2-3
TGTGCCAGCAGTTTAGTACAGACTATCACAGATACGCAGTATTTT
CASSLVQTITDTQYF
>-|TRBV9|-|TRBJ2-7
TGTGCCAGCAGCGTAGCGGCCGGGACACCCTACGAGCAGTACTTC
CASSVAAGTPYEQYF
>few|TRBV7-2|-|TRBJ1-2
TGTGCCAGCAGCCCCCTGGAGGGCTATGGCTACACCTTC
CASSPLEGYGYTF
>-|TRBV5-1|TRBD2|TRBJ2-1
TGCGCCAGCAGCCTTACGGGACTAGCGGGGGTGAATGAGCAGTTCTTC
CASSLTGLAGVNEQFF
>-|TRBV7-6|TRBD1|TRBJ2-1
TGTGCCAGCAGCCGCCTACGGGACAGTACAGACAATGAGCAGTTCTTC
CASSRLRDSTDNEQFF
>few|TRBV14|-|TRBJ1-2
TGTGCCAGCAGCCAAGTTCAGGAAAGCTACACCTTC
CASSQVQESYTF
>-|TRBV12-3/TRBV12-4|-|TRBJ1-4
TGTGCCAGCAGCCGGGATGGGGTTGAAAAACTGTTTTTT
CASSRDGVEKLFF
>-|TRBV6-5|-|TRBJ2-7
TGTGCCAGCAGTTACGAGGGTCGCCACGAGCAGTACTTC
CASSYEGRHEQYF
>-|TRBV7-2|TRBD1|TRBJ2-7
TGTGCCAGCAGCTCGACATTTGGGACAGTTTCCTACGAGCAGTACTTC
CASSSTFGTVSYEQYF
>-|TRBV5-6|TRBD1|TRBJ2-5
TGTGCCAGCAGACAAGGGACAGCACAAGAGACCCAGTACTTC
CASRQGTAQETQYF
>-|TRBV5-4|-|TRBJ2-1
TGTGCCAGCAGCTTGGGGTCGGGTTTCAATGAGCAGTTCTTC
CASSLGSGFNEQFF
>-|TRBV2|-|TRBJ1-4
TGTGCCAGCACCCGGGACTTTGGTGAAAAACTGTTTTTT
CASTRDFGEKLFF
>-|TRBV3-1/TRBV3-2|TRBD1|TRBJ1-6
TGTGCCAGCAGCCCGACGCGGGACAGTTATAATTCACCCCTCCACTTT
CASSPTRDSYNSPLHF
>-|TRBV9|-|TRBJ1-1
TGTGCCAGCAGCGGCTTCCAGGGCCCGAACACTGAAGCTTTCTTT
CASSGFQGPNTEAFF
>-|TRBV5-1|TRBD1|TRBJ1-1
TGCGCCAGCAGCAAGGACAGGCCTGGAACCACTGAAGCTTTCTTT
CASSKDRPGTTEAFF
>-|TRBV29-1|-|TRBJ1-2
TGCAGCGTTGAACAGACTGCCTATGGCTACACCTTC
CSVEQTAYGYTF
>-|TRBV3-1/TRBV3-2|TRBD1|TRBJ1-1
TGTGCCAGCAGACTTACAGGGGGGAACACTGAAGCTTTCTTT
CASRLTGGNTEAFF
>-|TRBV5-1|TRBD1|TRBJ2-7
TGCGCCAGCAGCGCCGGGACAGGGGTGTACGAGCAGTACTTC
CASSAGTGVYEQYF
>-|TRBV7-6|TRBD1|TRBJ2-2
TGTGCCAGCAGCTTAGCTTCACAGGGGTCCGGGGAGCTGTTTTTT
CASSLASQGSGELFF
>-|TRBV6-5|-|TRBJ1-1
TGTGCCAGCAGCCGGACTGAAGCTTTCTTT
CASSRTEAFF
>once|TRBV29-1|TRBD2|TRBJ2-5
TGCAGCGTTGCACTAGCGGTACAAGAGACCCAGTACTTC
CSVALAVQETQYF
>-|TRBV7-6|TRBD2|TRBJ2-1
TGTGCCAGCAGCTTAGCTCTAGCGGGGCAGCTCAATGAGCAGTTCTTC
CASSLALAGQLNEQFF
>-|TRBV19|-|TRBJ2-7
TGTGCCAGTAGTATCGGCAGGTGGCAGGCATCGCTCGAGCAGTACTTC
CASSIGRWQASLEQYF
>-|TRBV9|TRBD2|TRBJ2-3
TGTGCCAGCAGCGGTCGCGGGGGGGCCCCCACAGATACGCAGTATTTT
CASSGRGGAPTDTQYF
>-|TRBV9|-|TRBJ1-1
TGTGCCAGCAGCGCGTTCGGGGGTACTGAAGCTTTCTTT
CASSAFGGTEAFF